This T cell receptor beta chain originates from a study of CD8+ T cells in alopecia areata. Whole-study context: Recipients were approximately 7-10-week-old female C3H/HeJ mice grafted with skin from approximately 6-12-month-old C3H/HeJ donors with spontaneous alopecia.

Note on this clone: One junction end does not reproduce the germline sequence, and a read error may be involved. Germline and genes: mouse. Read sequence stops 4 residues before the CDR3 end, and the germline J gene provides the missing end.

Germline assignment: CDR1 FNHDT and CDR2 SITEND (reference sequence). The CDR3 totals 16 residues. cDNA reverse transcribed from extracted RNA served as the sequencing template. The method was immunoSEQ multiplex PCR; TCRdb's version includes in-frame clones alone and lacks a portion of them. The sample holds approximately 110,000 clones, and no clone turns up only once. The genes are TRBV19 and TRBJ2-2, with 8 bases fitting TRBD2. The sequence was collected from a C3H/HeJ mouse with alopecia areata. Strain MHC haplotype: H2-k. Sequences were obtained from lesional skin. CDR3 protein: CARSIGGGSNTGQLYF. The CDR3 bases that were read are TGTGCCCGCAGTATAGGGGGGGGCTCAAACACCGGG.